Presented here are 19 T cell receptor beta chains from one specimen sequenced in a study of T cell clonality in common variable immunodeficiency. Notes on the study in general: Fewer deletions and N-nucleotide insertions were reportedly seen in common variable immunodeficiency TCR beta sequences.

Clones were read by immunoSEQ multiplex PCR, and TCRdb kept only the in-frame ones, dropping some. The sample contains around 24,000 clones, none of them singletons. These receptors have no identified antigens. Sequences were obtained from peripheral blood mononuclear cells. The receptor source for this set is a human donor with common variable immunodeficiency.

This clone came up a few times. Coverage ceases 3 residues before the CDR3 finishes, and the germline J gene fills in the end. The V and J genes are TRBV7-2 and TRBJ1-2; weak D call: TRBD1 (6 bases). Germline CDR1 SGHTA, CDR2 FQGNSA. Between the trimmed V and J ends, which lost 2 bases and 0 bases, there was a span of 10 bases. The CDR3 contains 15 residues. The CDR3 sequence: CASSLRGGTNYGYTF. The CDR3 bases that were read are TGTGCCAGCAGCTTACGCGGGGGCACTAACTATGGC.

This clone was observed many times. The CDR3 extends 3 residues past the end of the read, so its final part is completed from the germline J gene. This sequence joins TRBV6-2 or TRBV6-3 and TRBJ2-7; possibly TRBD1 for D (5 bases). The CDR3 has 13 residues. V dropped 3 bases and J dropped 3 bases, with 9 bases sitting between them. Germline loops: CDR1 MNHEY, CDR2 SVGEGT. Incomplete CDR3 DNA: TGTGCCAGCAGTTATAACAGGATCTACGAG. Its protein is CASSYNRIYE. The entire CDR3 protein is CASSYNRIYEQYF.

This clone was counted many times. With the read ending 3 residues before the CDR3 end, the germline J gene is used to fill in that end. The chain recombines TRBV7-9 with TRBJ2-1; D is tentatively TRBD1 or TRBD2 (6 bases each). V lost 10 bases and J 3 bases, leaving 10 bases between the germline ends. Germline loops: CDR1 SEHNR, CDR2 FQNEAQ (reference sequence). This CDR3 spans 12 amino acids. The sequenced CDR3 bases are TGTGCCACGGAGGGGGACTACAATGAG. Translated: CATEGDYNE. The whole CDR3 protein reads CATEGDYNEQFF.

This clone came up many times. The CDR3 is cut off 3 residues early in the read; its end comes from the germline J gene. This sequence joins TRBV2 and TRBJ2-5; TRBD2 agrees at 11 bases. The junction had 10 bases not matched to a gene; V was cut back by 3 bases and J by 1 base. Looked up from germline, CDR1 is SNHLY and CDR2 is FYNNEI. The CDR3 totals 18 residues. The CDR3: CASSELGIAGGLQETQYF. The DNA read from the CDR3 is TGTGCCAGCAGTGAGCTTGGAATAGCGGGGGGGCTCCAAGAGACC.

This clone was counted only a few times. CDR3 in amino acids: CASRLAGGVDEQFF. Incomplete CDR3 DNA: TGCGCCAGCAGACTAGCGGGAGGGGTCGATGAG. The V gene is TRBV5-1, the J gene TRBJ2-1, with 13 bases that match TRBD2. The observed sequence ends 3 residues before the CDR3 terminus, with the missing tail filled in from the germline J gene. Looked up from germline, CDR1 is SGHRS and CDR2 is YFSETQ. V shed 5 bases and J 8 bases; nucleotides not matched to a gene: 4. This CDR3 spans 14 amino acids.

About this clone: The sequence runs out 3 residues before the end of the CDR3; the remainder is reconstructed from the germline J gene. V and J are TRBV11-3 and TRBJ2-5; D is tentatively TRBD1 or TRBD2 (6 bases each). Deletions cut 5 bases from V and 5 bases from J, with 18 bases between. The germline V gene encodes CDR1 SGHNT and CDR2 YENEEA. The length of the CDR3 is 15 residues. CDR3 bases read: TGTGCCAGCAGCATAGGAGGGGGTGTCGGGGAGACC. Translated: CASSIGGGVGET. The CDR3 reads in full as CASSIGGGVGETQYF. The variable domain in full, completed from reference TRBV11-3 and TRBJ2-5, reads EAGVVQSPRYKIIEKKQPVAFWCNPISGHNTLYWYLQNLGQGPELLIRYENEEAVDDSQLPKDRFSAERLKGVDSTLKIQPAELGDSAVYLCASSIGGGVGETQYFGPGTRLLVL.

Comment on this clone: The CDR3 extends 3 residues past the end of the read, so its final part is completed from the germline J gene. This chain connects TRBV7-6 to TRBJ1-2, with 8 bases matching TRBD1. CDR1 and CDR2 from the germline V gene are SGHVS and FNYEAQ. This CDR3 region has 15 residues. V dropped 4 bases and J dropped 4; count of bases not matched to a gene: 8. Incomplete CDR3 DNA: TGTGCCAGCAGCTCGCGGACAGGGCTCCGCTATGGC. Its translation is CASSSRTGLRYG. The whole CDR3 protein reads CASSSRTGLRYGYTF. Together with reference TRBV7-6 and TRBJ1-2, the CDR3 gives the full variable domain: GAGVSQSPRYKVTKRGQDVALRCDPISGHVSLYWYRQALGQGPEFLTYFNYEAQQDKSGLPNDRFSAERPEGSISTLTIQRTEQRDSAMYRCASSSRTGLRYGYTFGSGTRLTVV.

Many counts were recorded for this clone. The observed sequence ends 3 residues before the CDR3 terminus, with the missing tail filled in from the germline J gene. J is TRBJ2-5 and V is TRBV29-1, with D unresolved. CDR3 length: 13 amino acids. Germline CDR1 is SQVTM and CDR2 is ANQGSEA. Between the trimmed V and J ends, which lost 5 bases and 2 bases, there was a span of 12 bases. The CDR3 here is CSVTRFPQETQYF. The CDR3 bases that were read are TGCAGCGTTACTCGCTTTCCTCAAGAGACC.

A remark on this clone: The CDR3 end lies 3 residues beyond the end of the read and is filled in from the germline J gene. This chain links TRBV6-1 with TRBJ1-4, with D possibly TRBD1 on 5 matching bases. CDR1 is MNHNS and CDR2 is SASEGT in the germline V gene. V was pared by 4 bases and J by 8 bases, with 17 bases between. There are 15 residues in the CDR3. CDR3 region: CASSAQSGFREKLFF. The part of the CDR3 DNA that was read is TGTGCCAGCAGTGCTCAGTCAGGGTTTAGAGAAAAA.

This clone has just a few counts. The CDR3 end falls 3 residues outside the read, so it is completed with the germline J gene. The genes are TRBV5-1 and TRBJ2-3, with TRBD1 matching 10 bases. Germline CDR1 reads SGHRS; CDR2 reads YFSETQ. CDR3 size: 17 residues. Trimming at V came to 0 bases and at J to 2 bases, leaving 6 bases not matched to a gene. CDR3 bases read: TGCGCCAGCAGCTTGGCCGGGACAGGGGCCTCCACAGATACG. This translates into CASSLAGTGASTDT. The full CDR3 is CASSLAGTGASTDTQYF.

At least ten counts were recorded for this clone. With the read ending 3 residues before the CDR3 end, the germline J gene is used to fill in that end. J is TRBJ2-7 and V is TRBV5-1; weak D call: TRBD1 (6 bases). This CDR3 is 16 amino acids long. CDR1 SGHRS and CDR2 YFSETQ come from the germline V gene. V dropped 5 bases and J dropped 3 bases, with 21 bases sitting between them. CDR3 DNA (partial): TGCGCCAGCAGGAACAGGGCGGACCACCTAGTCTACGAG. The encoded protein is CASRNRADHLVYE. The complete CDR3 reads CASRNRADHLVYEQYF.

Ten or more counts support this clone. The CDR3 end is not reached by the read, which stops 3 residues before it; the germline J gene fills it in. The chain joins TRBV7-6 to TRBJ1-5; TRBD1 might be the D (5 bases). Germline-derived CDR1 and CDR2 are SGHVS and FNYEAQ. The CDR3 has 17 residues. Trimming shortened V by 2 bases and J by 1 base, and 15 bases separated the two germline ends. Incomplete CDR3 DNA: TGTGCCAGCAGCTTAATGCCTGGGGGGGGAAGCAATCAGCCC. This encodes CASSLMPGGGSNQP. The whole CDR3 sequence reads CASSLMPGGGSNQPQHF.

This clone occurred many times. Read data end 3 residues before the CDR3 end; the end is taken from the germline J gene. The chain joins TRBV19 to TRBJ2-1; 15 bases align to TRBD2. V lost 9 bases and J lost 2; bases outside the gene matches: 11. The CDR3 length is 18 residues. CDR1 LNHDA and CDR2 SQIVND come from the germline V gene (reference sequence). Incomplete CDR3 DNA: TGTGCCAGAGTCTTGGGACTAGCGGGAGGAATTCCCTACAATGAG. Protein: CARVLGLAGGIPYNE. The whole CDR3 sequence is CARVLGLAGGIPYNEQFF. Variable domain in full (rest from reference TRBV19 and TRBJ2-1): DGGITQSPKYLFRKEGQNVTLSCEQNLNHDAMYWYRQDPGQGLRLIYYSQIVNDFQKGDIAEGYSVSREKKESFPLTVTSAQKNPTAFYLCARVLGLAGGIPYNEQFFGPGTRLTVL.

This clone was seen repeatedly, ten times or more. From the germline J gene comes the end of the CDR3, since the read stops 3 residues before it. The gene calls are TRBV11-2 and TRBJ2-1, with TRBD2 as a possible D gene (5 bases). Trimming removed 1 base from V and 8 bases from J, with 6 bases in between. Germline assignment: CDR1 SGHAT and CDR2 FQNNGV. CDR3 size: 12 residues. The sequenced part of the CDR3 DNA is TGTGCCAGCAGCTTAGTAGCGTATGAG. Its translation: CASSLVAYE. Given in full, the CDR3 is CASSLVAYEQFF.

This clone has a count of ten or more. The missing CDR3 end, 3 residues past where the read stops, is filled in from the germline J gene. The V call is TRBV14, the J call TRBJ1-2; TRBD1 agrees at 9 bases. The CDR3 is 13 residues long. Per the germline V gene, CDR1 is SGHDN and CDR2 is FVKESK. Incomplete CDR3 DNA: TGTGCCAGCAGCCACTATACAGGGGGCGGC. Protein product: CASSHYTGGG. The entire CDR3 protein is CASSHYTGGGYTF.

There are many counts of this clone. The read terminates 3 residues before the CDR3 end, so the remaining end is supplied by the germline J gene. The chain recombines TRBV30 with TRBJ2-7; 9 positions agree with TRBD1. J gave up 6 bases and V 2 bases, and 8 bases lay outside the gene matches. The CDR3 is 14 amino acids. Germline assignment: CDR1 GTSNPN and CDR2 SVGIG (reference sequence). The sequenced CDR3 bases are TGTGCCTGGAGTATTCGGGACAGGGAGGCCGAG. Amino acids: CAWSIRDREAE. The CDR3, in full, reads CAWSIRDREAEQYF.

Worth noting for this clone: The read gets to within 3 residues of the CDR3 end, and the germline J gene fills in the rest. The chain couples TRBV6-1 to TRBJ2-1; D gene unclear. Looked up from germline, CDR1 is MNHNS and CDR2 is SASEGT. The CDR3 has 14 residues. V dropped 1 base and J dropped 3 bases, with 7 bases sitting between them. CDR3 sequence: CASSEGGSYNEQFF. The CDR3 bases that were read are TGTGCCAGCAGTGAAGGAGGCAGCTACAATGAG.

This clone was detected many times. Coverage ceases 3 residues before the CDR3 finishes, and the germline J gene fills in the end. The genes are TRBV5-4 and TRBJ1-1; D call uncertain. The CDR3 has 15 amino acids. Trimming left V 4 bases short and J 0 bases short, with 13 bases between. Germline V CDR1 and CDR2: SGHNT, YYREEE (reference sequence). The CDR3 region is CASSPSGSLNTEAFF. Incomplete CDR3 DNA: TGTGCCAGCAGCCCCTCGGGGAGCCTGAACACTGAA.

The CDR3 protein is CAWTRTGGVGYTF. CDR3 DNA (partial): TGTGCCTGGACCAGAACAGGGGGCGTTGGC. The chain employs TRBV30 and TRBJ1-2; 9 nucleotides align to TRBD1. The CDR3 end lies 3 residues beyond the end of the read and is filled in from the germline J gene. Germline CDR1 and CDR2: GTSNPN and SVGIG (reference sequence). This CDR3 contains 13 residues. The junction had 7 bases not matched to a gene; V was cut back by 4 bases and J by 7 bases.